These 27 T cell receptor beta chains were sequenced from one sample in a study of T cell responses to AZD1222 COVID-19 vaccine. Sequencing used immunoSEQ multiplex PCR; TCRdb keeps in-frame clones, though not all of them. Seen here are 100,000 or so clones, about 90% observed once, and the top ten hold roughly a tenth. The sample consisted of peripheral blood, taken 28 days after the second AZD1222 dose. The receptors come from an adult who received the AZD1222 COVID-19 vaccine.

The CDR3 loop is CAWGRVNTEAFF. The CDR3, as DNA: TGTGCCTGGGGGAGAGTGAACACTGAAGCTTTCTTT. This chain links TRBV30 with TRBJ1-1; D gene uncertain. CDR3 length: 12 residues. CDR1 and CDR2 (germline): GTSNPN, SVGIG (reference sequence). The V end was cut by 5 bases, the J end by 0 bases, with 7 bases between.

CDR3 DNA sequence: TGTGCCAGCAGAGTCGGAAGTGAGCAGTTCTTC. As protein: CASRVGSEQFF. This sequence joins TRBV7-2 and TRBJ2-1; D is unclear. The CDR3 has 11 residues. Germline CDR1 SGHTA, CDR2 FQGNSA. The V and J ends lost 6 bases and 9 bases respectively, with 9 bases between them.

V gene TRBV6-6 combines with J gene TRBJ1-1; 9 bases fit TRBD1. Per the germline V gene, CDR1 is MNHNY and CDR2 is SVGAGI (reference sequence). Trimming at V came to 5 bases and at J to 0 bases, leaving 10 bases not matched to a gene. The CDR3 is 17 amino acids. CDR3 DNA: TGTGCCAGCAGTCGACAGGGGGGCGTTGGAATGAACACTGAAGCTTTCTTT. Translation: CASSRQGGVGMNTEAFF.

The chain uses TRBV4-1 and TRBJ1-6; D is unresolved. CDR1 is MGHRA, CDR2 YSYEKL, per germline. The CDR3 has 15 residues. Trimming removed 1 base from V and 2 bases from J, with 6 bases in between. CDR3 nucleotides: TGCGCCAGCAGCCAAGGGGGTCCCTATAATTCACCCCTCCACTTT. It yields the protein CASSQGGPYNSPLHF.

The CDR3 region is CASRPGRGVETQYF. In DNA, the CDR3 is TGTGCCAGCAGGCCCGGTAGGGGAGTAGAGACCCAGTACTTC. The chain employs TRBV7-2 and TRBJ2-5; D tentatively reads TRBD1 or TRBD2 (5 bases each). Trimming pared 6 bases from V and 4 bases from J, leaving 15 bases between. CDR1 and CDR2 from the germline V gene are SGHTA and FQGNSA. The CDR3 loop spans 14 amino acids.

CDR3 bases: TGTGCCAGCAGCTTAGCCGGGACTATAATGAATGAGCAGTTCTTC. This sequence encodes CASSLAGTIMNEQFF. The V gene is TRBV7-9, the J gene TRBJ2-1, with 7 bases lining up with TRBD2. V lost 0 bases, J lost 7 bases, and 6 bases stayed unmatched. The CDR3 is 15 amino acids. CDR1 and CDR2 (germline): SEHNR, FQNEAQ (reference sequence).

The chain has TRBV19 and TRBJ2-2; D is ambiguous. The CDR3 has 14 amino acids. The V end lost 7 bases, the J end lost 0 bases, and 9 bases lay between the germline ends. CDR1 is LNHDA and CDR2 is SQIVND in the germline V gene (reference sequence). The DNA of the CDR3 is TGTGCCAGTAACGCTGGAGCGAACACCGGGGAGCTGTTTTTT. Residues: CASNAGANTGELFF.

V is TRBV9 and J is TRBJ1-4; D gene uncertain. Germline V gives CDR1 SGDLS, CDR2 YYNGEE. This CDR3 has 15 residues. Deletions cut 3 bases from V and 4 bases from J, with 13 bases between. In DNA form, the CDR3 reads TGTGCCAGCAGCGGACCTGGAGCTGGTAATGAAAAACTGTTTTTT. Its translation is CASSGPGAGNEKLFF.

The chain carries TRBV27 and TRBJ1-2; tentative D call: TRBD1 (5 bases). Germline-derived CDR1 and CDR2 are MNHEY and SMNVEV (reference sequence). There are 14 residues in the CDR3. V was cut by 3 bases and J by 2 bases, with 10 bases left in between. This chain's CDR3 is CASSFRSGNYGYTF. The DNA for the CDR3 is TGTGCCAGCAGTTTCCGGTCAGGGAACTATGGCTACACCTTC.

The chain uses TRBV28 and TRBJ2-3; D is uncertain. The length of the CDR3 is 13 residues. V was trimmed by 6 bases and J by 3 bases, leaving 10 bases between them. The germline V gene has CDR1 MDHEN and CDR2 SYDVKM. The CDR3: CASSPGPTDTQYF. The CDR3 bases are TGTGCCAGCAGCCCTGGACCGACAGATACGCAGTATTTT.

The CDR3 DNA sequence: TGTGCCTCCGCTAGCTTCGGGGTTGCTAACTATGGCTACACCTTC. Translating gives CASASFGVANYGYTF. V usage is TRBV19 and J usage is TRBJ1-2; D unresolved. V lost 11 bases, J lost 0 bases, and 19 bases lay in between. The germline gives CDR1 LNHDA, CDR2 SQIVND (reference sequence). This CDR3 is 15 amino acids long.

The chain joins TRBV2 to TRBJ1-1, with D possibly being TRBD1 (5 bases). This CDR3 region has 13 residues. Germline V gives CDR1 SNHLY, CDR2 FYNNEI. Trimming took 1 base from V and 8 from J, leaving 11 bases between them. The CDR3 DNA sequence: TGTGCCAGCAGTGAAGTAAGGCAGGGCGAAGCTTTCTTT. Protein product: CASSEVRQGEAFF.

The V and J genes are TRBV6-5 and TRBJ1-2; 10 positions agree with TRBD1. Looked up from germline, CDR1 is MNHEY and CDR2 is SVGAGI. The V gene end was trimmed by 7 bases and the J gene end by 1 base; junction bases not matched to a gene: 6. The CDR3 is 15 amino acids. The CDR3 spells CASTPGQGNNYGYTF. CDR3 DNA: TGTGCCAGCACCCCGGGACAGGGGAATAACTATGGCTACACCTTC.

The V gene is TRBV27, the J gene TRBJ2-7; D gene unclear. The V gene's germline CDR1 is MNHEY and CDR2 SMNVEV (reference sequence). The germline V and J ends were trimmed by 2 bases and 4 bases, with 15 bases remaining between them. This CDR3 has 15 residues. CDR3 in amino acids: CASSLASRRQYEQYF. CDR3 sequence (DNA): TGTGCCAGCAGTTTAGCCAGTCGGAGACAATACGAGCAGTACTTC.

This clone was picked up one time. This chain uses TRBV30 with TRBJ1-4; 7 positions match TRBD1. J lost 8 bases, V lost 0 bases, and 12 bases had no gene match. CDR3 length equals 16 residues. Germline loops: CDR1 GTSNPN, CDR2 SVGIG (reference sequence). The CDR3 DNA reads TGTGCCTGGAGTGTACGGGTCAGGGGGTTTACCGAAAAACTGTTTTTT. This codes for CAWSVRVRGFTEKLFF.

V usage is TRBV5-1 and J usage is TRBJ1-4; D unresolved. CDR3 length: 13 amino acids. Germline values: CDR1 SGHRS, CDR2 YFSETQ. Trimming removed 0 bases from V and 8 bases from J, with 8 bases in between. CDR3 bases: TGCGCCAGCAGCTTGGCCGATGGGGAAAAACTGTTTTTT. It yields the protein CASSLADGEKLFF.

This clone has more than one count but fewer than ten. The V and J genes are TRBV27 and TRBJ1-1, with D possibly matching TRBD1 (5 bases). V shed 7 bases and J shed 4 bases, with 13 bases lying between them. This CDR3 is 13 amino acids long. From germline, CDR1 is MNHEY and CDR2 SMNVEV (reference sequence). In nucleotides, the CDR3 is TGTGCCAGCATTAGGGCGGGGACCACTGAAGCTTTCTTT. Residues: CASIRAGTTEAFF.

V and J are TRBV3-1 (or the pseudogene TRBV3-2) and TRBJ1-6; the match to TRBD1 covers 8 bases. The CDR3 runs 13 residues. The trim removed 5 bases at V and 13 bases at J, leaving 7 bases unmatched. Germline loops: CDR1 LGHDT, CDR2 YNNKEL (reference sequence). CDR3 sequence: CASSVQQGVPLHF. The CDR3 coding sequence is TGTGCCAGCAGCGTACAACAGGGGGTGCCCCTCCACTTT.

J is TRBJ1-3 and V is TRBV7-8; D not resolved. V lost 2 bases to trimming and J lost 4 bases, with 12 bases between them. The CDR3 has 15 amino acids. Germline-derived CDR1 and CDR2 are SGHVS and FQNEAQ. CDR3 coding DNA: TGTGCCAGCAGCTTATCCTCAACTCTGGGAAACACCATATATTTT. It yields the protein CASSLSSTLGNTIYF.

V usage is TRBV25-1 and J usage is TRBJ2-3; D perhaps matches TRBD2 (5 bases). With 1 base removed from V and 4 bases from J, the gap between germline ends came to 12 bases. Germline loops: CDR1 MGHDK, CDR2 SYGVNS. The length of the CDR3 is 15 residues. CDR3 loop: CASSEWREGPDTQYF. The DNA of the CDR3 is TGTGCCAGCAGTGAATGGCGAGAGGGCCCAGATACGCAGTATTTT.

V usage is TRBV6-5 and J usage is TRBJ2-2; possible D gene TRBD2, 5 bases. Germline lookup yields CDR1 MNHEY and CDR2 SVGAGI. With 6 bases removed from V and 4 bases from J, the gap between germline ends came to 12 bases. The CDR3 loop spans 14 amino acids. In nucleotides, the CDR3 is TGTGCCAGCAGAAAGTCGGGGAGCACCGGGGAGCTGTTTTTT. Its translation is CASRKSGSTGELFF.

This clone was observed once. This chain joins TRBV28 and TRBJ2-7, with TRBD1 matching over 7 bases. With V trimmed by 9 bases and J by 6 bases, 11 bases remained unmatched. The CDR3 extends over 13 amino acids. CDR1 is MDHEN, CDR2 SYDVKM, per germline. The CDR3 here is CARTVGTAPEQYF. The CDR3 nucleotides are TGTGCCAGGACTGTCGGGACAGCCCCCGAGCAGTACTTC.

The chain recombines TRBV29-1 with TRBJ1-2; TRBD1 aligns across 9 bases. The trim removed 6 bases at V and 8 bases at J, leaving 7 bases unmatched. Germline CDR1 and CDR2: SQVTM and ANQGSEA. The CDR3 is 12 amino acids. The DNA for the CDR3 is TGCAGCGTGACGGGGACAGGGCAAGGCTACACCTTC. It encodes CSVTGTGQGYTF.

This chain uses TRBV18 with TRBJ1-1, with 8 bases lining up with TRBD1. V shed 5 bases, J shed 0 bases, and the junction held 11 bases outside the gene matches. In germline, CDR1 is KGHSH, CDR2 LQKENI. This CDR3 has 17 residues. CDR3 DNA sequence: TGTGCCAGCTCATCTCTTAGAACAGGGGGAATGAACACTGAAGCTTTCTTT. As protein: CASSSLRTGGMNTEAFF.

The genes are TRBV2 and TRBJ2-3; D uncertain. The CDR3 has 14 residues. CDR1 SNHLY and CDR2 FYNNEI come from the germline V gene. The germline V and J ends were trimmed by 6 bases and 6 bases, with 16 bases remaining between them. CDR3 sequence reads: CASRKDPSVDTQYF. The CDR3, as DNA: TGTGCCAGCAGGAAAGACCCCTCGGTCGATACGCAGTATTTT. Looking up the rest from reference TRBV2 and TRBJ2-3 gives the full variable domain: EPEVTQTPSHQVTQMGQEVILRCVPISNHLYFYWYRQILGQKVEFLVSFYNNEISEKSEIFDDQFSVERPDGSNFTLKIRSTKLEDSAMYFCASRKDPSVDTQYFGPGTRLTVL.

The table lists this clone with a count of one. The J gene is TRBJ1-6, the V gene TRBV12-5, with 9 positions matching TRBD1. CDR3 length: 13 amino acids. Germline assignment: CDR1 LGHNT and CDR2 FRNRAP. The trim removed 5 bases at V and 8 bases at J, leaving 1 base unmatched. CDR3 DNA: TGTGCTAGTGGTCGGACAGGGGATTCACCCCTCCACTTT. Its protein is CASGRTGDSPLHF.

In this sample, this clone turned up once. The chain couples TRBV6-6 to TRBJ1-1; unclear D gene. The CDR3 has 14 amino acids. CDR1 MNHNY and CDR2 SVGAGI come from the germline V gene (reference sequence). V was cut by 2 bases and J by 1 base, with 8 bases left in between. This CDR3 reads CASSYASSNTEAFF. The CDR3 DNA is TGTGCCAGCAGTTACGCGAGTTCGAACACTGAAGCTTTCTTT.